Below are 15 T cell receptor beta chains sequenced from a single sample in a study of vaccination effects on CD4 cells after COVID-19. Expansion with viral peptide pools was applied to antigen-specific CD4+ T cells by the ViraFEST assay prior to sequencing. Cells that had been cultured for 10 days were the source of isolated CD4+ T cells. According to the study, vaccine recipients showed no prior SARS-CoV-2 infection and negative nucleocapsid antibodies. These TCRs are of unknown antigen specificity. Sequencing used immunoSEQ multiplex PCR; TCRdb keeps in-frame clones, though not all of them. The sample holds about 27,000 clones, about 70% seen once. The sample consisted of CD4+ T cells from PBMCs cultured with SARS-CoV-2 spike peptides, taken before COVID-19 vaccination. These receptors all come from a human donor who received a COVID-19 vaccine.

The chain couples TRBV5-6 to TRBJ1-2; D is uncertain. Trimming cost V 1 base and J 4 bases, with 8 bases left between them. From germline, CDR1 is SGHDT and CDR2 YYEEEE. The CDR3 totals 13 residues. As DNA, the CDR3 is TGTGCCAGCAGCTTGATACAGACCTATGGCTACACCTTC. This sequence encodes CASSLIQTYGYTF.

The genes are TRBV11-1 and TRBJ2-5; either TRBD1 or TRBD2 may fit D (5 bases each). Germline CDR1 and CDR2: SGHAT and FQDESV (reference sequence). Trimming pared 4 bases from V and 2 bases from J, leaving 11 bases between. The CDR3 has 14 residues. In nucleotides, the CDR3 is TGTGCCAGCAGCTCGGGACGCCTTCAAGAGACCCAGTACTTC. Protein product: CASSSGRLQETQYF.

The V and J genes are TRBV11-2 and TRBJ2-3; TRBD1 aligns across 8 bases. With V trimmed by 11 bases and J by 3 bases, 7 bases remained unmatched. CDR1 is SGHAT, CDR2 FQNNGV, per germline. This CDR3 has 13 amino acids. The CDR3 reads CASRQGITDTQYF. CDR3 nucleotide sequence: TGTGCCTCAAGACAGGGGATTACAGATACGCAGTATTTT. Supplemented by reference TRBV11-2 and TRBJ2-3, the full variable domain reads EAGVAQSPRYKIIEKRQSVAFWCNPISGHATLYWYQQILGQGPKLLIQFQNNGVVDDSQLPKDRFSAERLKGVDSTLKIQPAKLEDSAVYLCASRQGITDTQYFGPGTRLTVL.

The V call is TRBV5-1, the J call TRBJ1-1, with D uncertain. V was clipped by 0 bases and J by 1 base, with 7 bases between them. CDR1 is SGHRS, CDR2 YFSETQ, per germline. This CDR3 is 14 amino acids long. The CDR3 reads CASSLAQTNTEAFF. CDR3 nucleotide sequence: TGCGCCAGCAGCTTGGCACAGACGAACACTGAAGCTTTCTTT. The full variable domain, with the rest looked up from reference TRBV5-1 and TRBJ1-1, is KAGVTQTPRYLIKTRGQQVTLSCSPISGHRSVSWYQQTPGQGLQFLFEYFSETQRNKGNFPGRFSGRQFSNSRSEMNVSTLELGDSALYLCASSLAQTNTEAFFGQGTRLTVV.

The chain carries TRBV6-5 and TRBJ1-2; perhaps TRBD1 as D (5 bases). The CDR3 totals 13 residues. Germline CDR1 MNHEY, CDR2 SVGAGI. V lost 7 bases to trimming and J lost 7 bases, with 16 bases between them. CDR3 loop: CASTNARDGGYTF. The CDR3 DNA follows: TGTGCCAGCACAAACGCCCGGGACGGTGGCTACACCTTC.

Only one count was recorded for this clone. The chain employs TRBV19 and TRBJ1-1; 7 nucleotides line up with TRBD1. The ends lost 4 bases at V and 2 bases at J; junction bases unmatched: 13. The CDR3 extends over 17 amino acids. The germline V gene has CDR1 LNHDA and CDR2 SQIVND (reference sequence). Written as DNA, the CDR3 is TGTGCCAGTAGTAAGGGTGACAGGGTAGGGGTAAACACTGAAGCTTTCTTT. Protein sequence: CASSKGDRVGVNTEAFF.

The chain joins TRBV6-1 to TRBJ1-5; D not certain. Trimming removed 1 base from V and 4 bases from J, with 5 bases in between. The germline V gene encodes CDR1 MNHNS and CDR2 SASEGT. The CDR3 runs to 13 residues. The CDR3 DNA follows: TGTGCCAGCAGTGAAGGACTAAATCAGCCCCAGCATTTT. It codes for CASSEGLNQPQHF.

V is TRBV2 and J is TRBJ2-5, with 12 nucleotides matching TRBD2. V dropped 7 bases and J dropped 4; count of bases not matched to a gene: 7. From germline, CDR1 is SNHLY and CDR2 FYNNEI. The CDR3 is 15 residues long. The CDR3 protein is CASNGLAGISETQYF. Written as DNA, the CDR3 is TGTGCCAGCAACGGACTAGCGGGGATTTCAGAGACCCAGTACTTC.

This chain uses TRBV29-1 with TRBJ2-1, with 11 positions matching TRBD1. Germline values: CDR1 SQVTM, CDR2 ANQGSEA. V gave up 6 bases and J gave up 6 bases; unmatched junction bases: 4. This CDR3 has 13 amino acids. CDR3 nucleotide sequence: TGCAGCGTCTGGGGACAGGGGGGCAATGAGCAGTTCTTC. Amino acid sequence: CSVWGQGGNEQFF.

A few counts support this clone. The V call is TRBV5-4, the J call TRBJ2-1; 7 nucleotides line up with TRBD2. Germline lookup yields CDR1 SGHNT and CDR2 YYREEE (reference sequence). J gave up 2 bases and V 6 bases, and 11 bases lay outside the gene matches. The CDR3 loop spans 16 amino acids. Written as DNA, the CDR3 is TGTGCCAGCAACCAACGGGGAGCGGGAACCTACAATGAGCAGTTCTTC. The encoded protein is CASNQRGAGTYNEQFF.

This clone was recorded only once. The rearrangement links TRBV7-9 to TRBJ2-1; D not resolved. The V gene's germline CDR1 is SEHNR and CDR2 FQNEAQ (reference sequence). Trimming took off 4 bases at V and 2 bases at J, with 15 bases between the two ends. The CDR3 is 16 residues long. The CDR3 reads CASSSRGVGTYNEQFF. The DNA for the CDR3 is TGTGCCAGCAGCTCTCGCGGAGTAGGAACCTACAATGAGCAGTTCTTC.

V gene TRBV14 combines with J gene TRBJ1-1; D is unresolved. Trimming took off 1 base at V and 3 bases at J, with 9 bases between the two ends. CDR1 is SGHDN, CDR2 FVKESK, per germline. There are 14 residues in the CDR3. CDR3: CASSQGTRDTEAFF. The CDR3 DNA reads TGTGCCAGCAGCCAAGGAACGAGGGACACTGAAGCTTTCTTT.

This clone was counted only a few times. The V call is TRBV5-1, the J call TRBJ2-2, with D perhaps TRBD2 (6 bases). V shed 4 bases and J shed 0 bases, with 10 bases lying between them. Germline values: CDR1 SGHRS, CDR2 YFSETQ. The CDR3 is 15 amino acids. As DNA, the CDR3 is TGCGCCAGCAGCCCCGGGACTCCGAACACCGGGGAGCTGTTTTTT. Translation gives CASSPGTPNTGELFF.

This clone was counted between two and nine times. The gene calls are TRBV9 and TRBJ1-1; no clear D. Between the trimmed V and J ends, which lost 0 bases and 0 bases, there was a span of 6 bases. The germline gives CDR1 SGDLS, CDR2 YYNGEE. The CDR3 has 14 amino acids. CDR3 in DNA: TGTGCCAGCAGCGTAGACCTAATGAACACTGAAGCTTTCTTT. Its translation is CASSVDLMNTEAFF.

This rearrangement joins TRBV4-1 to TRBJ1-1, with D unclear. CDR3 length equals 13 residues. Between the trimmed V and J ends, which lost 4 bases and 4 bases, there was a span of 10 bases. From germline, CDR1 is MGHRA and CDR2 YSYEKL. For the CDR3, the DNA is TGCGCCAGCAGCCTCCGAGGGCTCACTGAAGCTTTCTTT. Translated, it gives CASSLRGLTEAFF.